This entry is about one TCR beta chain. Antigen: not known. The germline gene is not matched at one end of the junction; a read error may be the cause. All participants with HIV were treated in the United States. The CDR3 covers 12 residues. Germline CDR1 reads SGHTA; CDR2 reads FQGTGA. Investigators performed immunoSEQ version v3.0 at survey level. Target depth was roughly 35,000-55,000 T-cell genomes per sample. Repertoires were generated with immunoSEQ multiplex PCR, while TCRdb's copy carries only in-frame clones and drops some. The repertoire includes 40,000 or so clones, roughly four fifths of them detected once, and around 14% sits in the top ten. This specimen belongs to a study of long-term antiretroviral therapy in people with HIV. Points from the study as a whole: Therapy changes, viral resistance and ART adherence were not documented in the available data. HIV repertoires had narrower CDR3 length ranges than controls.

This rearrangement joins TRBV7-3 to TRBJ2-7; D unresolved. This material consisted of unsorted PBMCs, taken 0.3 years after starting antiretroviral therapy. The source is a man younger than 30 with HIV. The CDR3 spells CASSGGLGPQGF. In nucleotides, the CDR3 is TGTGCCAGCAGCGGTGGCCTGGGTCCGCAAGGGTTC.